These T cell receptor beta chains were read from a single sample in a study of glioma-infiltrating T cells. TCRdb re-derived calls from the multiplex PCR reads in MiXCR, one entry per CDR3 protein. Of approximately 130,000 distinct CDR3 sequences in the sample, approximately 24% were seen once. The sequenced sample consisted of glioma tissue, nonneoplastic brain tissue, or PBMCs (not recorded which). Receptors originate from a human donor with low-grade glioma or glioblastoma, undergoing nonglioma brain surgery, or in good health (not recorded which). The CDR3 runs from the conserved cysteine through the conserved F or W. Expanded clones are given a class, and other clones once, few, many or no size at all.

CDR3	length	V	size	J
CASTEREHYGYTF	13	TRBV12-3/TRBV12-4	few	TRBJ1-2
CASSQDNGGNTEAFF	15	TRBV4-2	.	TRBJ1-1
CSANRELNYGYTF	13	TRBV20-1	many	TRBJ1-2
CASTPSGGGNEQFF	14	TRBV6-2/TRBV6-3	few	TRBJ2-1
CASSQVGASQETQYF	15	TRBV3-1	many	TRBJ2-5
CASSEGLRYGYTF	13	TRBV2	.	TRBJ1-2
CASSPDRGLTGELFF	15	TRBV12-3/TRBV12-4	.	TRBJ2-2
CSASTGSRQETQYF	14	TRBV20-1	few	TRBJ2-5
CASSYVLSEAFF	12	TRBV6-2/TRBV6-3	many	TRBJ1-1
CASRGGGRANVLTF	14	TRBV6-1	many	TRBJ2-6
CASISTGGYTF	11	TRBV28	many	TRBJ1-2
CASSPYLRNTEAFF	14	TRBV9	many	TRBJ1-1
CSARDSREGLRKQPQHF	17	TRBV20-1	.	TRBJ1-5
CASSLSGNTEAFF	13	TRBV7-3	few	TRBJ1-1
CASSQGAHRGGTEAFF	16	TRBV4-1	.	TRBJ1-1
CSASSKGAGASNQPQHF	17	TRBV20-1	many	TRBJ1-5
CASTDSGAGYNEQFF	15	TRBV6-1	many	TRBJ2-1
CASSLRDWGGELFF	14	TRBV7-2	.	TRBJ2-2
CASSQGGTGRHEQFF	15	TRBV4-2	few	TRBJ2-1
CASSRAGDTEAFF	13	TRBV6-1	many	TRBJ1-1
CASSLDPRGYTF	12	TRBV12-3/TRBV12-4	.	TRBJ1-2
CASSLVSAGDNEQFF	15	TRBV7-9	many	TRBJ2-1
CASTLTRNTEAFF	13	TRBV14	.	TRBJ1-1
CASSLGGGLVQPQHF	15	TRBV28	.	TRBJ1-5
CASSSNRGRPQHF	13	TRBV7-2	few	TRBJ1-5
CASRGRRNTGELFF	14	TRBV6-2/TRBV6-3	.	TRBJ2-2
CASEGAGETQYF	12	TRBV3-1	few	TRBJ2-5
CASSSASPRANEQFF	15	TRBV18	.	TRBJ2-1
CATSGRLALGTDTQYF	16	TRBV24-1	few	TRBJ2-3
CASSPVQFTDTQYF	14	TRBV7-6	.	TRBJ2-3
CASTWGGVNTEAFF	14	TRBV12-3/TRBV12-4	many	TRBJ1-1
CASSYSNRNTGELFF	15	TRBV6-6	medium-sized	TRBJ2-2
CASSLVPDNVLTF	13	TRBV7-6	few	TRBJ2-6
CSVEGQVNNYGYTF	14	TRBV29-1	.	TRBJ1-2
CASSPLRGRAGYTF	14	TRBV7-2	many	TRBJ1-2
CASLPNTMNTEAFF	14	TRBV18	.	TRBJ1-1
CSARVLEGFADTQYF	15	TRBV20-1	few	TRBJ2-3
CSATLPLAGQETQYF	15	TRBV20-1	.	TRBJ2-5
CSVQTGGRSDTQYF	14	TRBV20-1	.	TRBJ2-3
CSVDTSGANVLTF	13	TRBV29-1	.	TRBJ2-6
CASSSAGTGGLGNYGYTF	18	TRBV28	many	TRBJ1-2
CASSQIQETQYF	12	TRBV3-1	few	TRBJ2-5
CASSQGGGRYTDTQYF	16	TRBV4-1	.	TRBJ2-3